This T cell receptor beta chain was observed in a study of patients and donors after allogeneic stem cell transplantation. Trimming cost V 5 bases and J 4 bases; bases outside gene matches: 10. In germline, CDR1 is SGHKS, CDR2 YYEKEE (reference sequence). The CDR3 spans 15 residues. This clonotype was detected a few times. TCRdb reprocessed the RT-PCR reads via MiXCR and lists one record per CDR3 protein. The data contain roughly 230,000 distinct CDR3 sequences, roughly 15% of them seen just once; the ten biggest clones take up roughly 11%. Sequencing used blood, either unsorted or a sorted T cell fraction (not recorded which). The receptor's source is a human donor who was either an allogeneic HSCT recipient or a stem cell or donor lymphocyte infusion donor (not recorded which). It is not recorded whose cells these are; they may come from a transplant donor. The chain has TRBV5-5 and TRBJ1-2; 8 bases fit TRBD1. Here the CDR3 DNA reads TGTGCCAGCAGTTGGACGGACAGGGAGTCCTATGGCTACACCTTC. It specifies CASSWTDRESYGYTF.